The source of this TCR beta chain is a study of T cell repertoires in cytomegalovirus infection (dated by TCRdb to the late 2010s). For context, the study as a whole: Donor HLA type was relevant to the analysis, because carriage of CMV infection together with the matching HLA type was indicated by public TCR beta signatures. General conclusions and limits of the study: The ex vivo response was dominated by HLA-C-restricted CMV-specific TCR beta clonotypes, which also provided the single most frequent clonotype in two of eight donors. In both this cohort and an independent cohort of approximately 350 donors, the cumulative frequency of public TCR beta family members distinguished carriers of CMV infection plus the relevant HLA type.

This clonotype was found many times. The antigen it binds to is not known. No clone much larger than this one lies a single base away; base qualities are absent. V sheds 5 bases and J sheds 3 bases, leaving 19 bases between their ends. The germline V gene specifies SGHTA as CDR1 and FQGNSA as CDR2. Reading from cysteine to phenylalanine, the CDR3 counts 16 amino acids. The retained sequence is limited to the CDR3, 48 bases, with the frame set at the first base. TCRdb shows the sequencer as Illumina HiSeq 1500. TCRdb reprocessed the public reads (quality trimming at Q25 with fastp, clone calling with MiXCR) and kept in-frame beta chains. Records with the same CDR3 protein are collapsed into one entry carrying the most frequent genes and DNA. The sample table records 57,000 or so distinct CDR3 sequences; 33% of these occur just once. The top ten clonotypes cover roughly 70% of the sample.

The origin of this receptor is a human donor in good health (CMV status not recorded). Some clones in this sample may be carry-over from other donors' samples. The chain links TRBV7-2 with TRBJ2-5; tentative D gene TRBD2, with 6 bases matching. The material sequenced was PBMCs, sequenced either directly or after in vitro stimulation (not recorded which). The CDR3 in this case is CASSPPNAGSKETQYF. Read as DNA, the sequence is TGTGCCAGCAGCCCACCCAACGCCGGGAGTAAAGAGACCCAGTACTTC.